Given below is one T cell receptor (beta chain) in context. Its specificity is not known. This CDR3 contains 16 residues. CDR1 and CDR2 (germline): MGHRA, YSYEKL. The J segment lost 2 bases and the V segment lost 3 bases, leaving 3 bases of the junction unmatched. The protocol was immunoSEQ multiplex PCR, while the TCRdb copy is restricted to in-frame clones and leaves out a portion. Among 95,000 to 150,000 clones, over 75% were seen once, and the ten largest hold approximately 1.1%. These data are taken from a study of T cell responses to AZD1222 COVID-19 vaccine. General observations from the study: Spike-specific TCR breadth and depth grew following two AZD1222 doses. As reported, nearly half of all spike-specific TCRs target variant regions that are unmutated. It was only after the peak T cell response that any repertoires were sampled. Baseline testing showed seropositivity in only five or six AZD1222 recipients.

The receptor was derived from an adult in good health. The genes are TRBV4-1 and TRBJ1-4; 10 nucleotides line up with TRBD1. The sequencing used peripheral blood, collected on day 0 of AZD1222 vaccination. As DNA, the CDR3 is TGCGCCAGCAGCCAGGACAGGGGGTTGACTAATGAAAAACTGTTTTTT. Translating it yields CASSQDRGLTNEKLFF.